This is a list of T cell receptor beta chains from one sample in a study of cytomegalovirus exposure and HLA in healthy donors. The protocol was immunoSEQ multiplex PCR, while the TCRdb copy is restricted to in-frame clones and leaves out a portion. The sample comprises 100,000 to 150,000 clones, 75% to 90% of which are singletons, and 1% to 1.4% rests with the top ten. The source material was PBMCs. The origin of the receptors is a young woman in good health and CMV-seronegative. The CDR3 runs from the conserved cysteine through the conserved F or W. The D gene is left open where the match is weak. Some rows mark clone size as missing; the rest say once, few, many or name a class of expanded clone.

v_gene: TRBV7-7
d_gene: .
abundance: .
j_gene: TRBJ2-5
CDR3nt: TGTGCCAGCAGCTCGAGGGATGAGCGCGCGCTAGTGGAGACCCAGTACTTC
CDR3aa: CASSSRDERALVETQYF

v_gene: TRBV4-3
d_gene: TRBD2
abundance: .
j_gene: TRBJ2-7
CDR3nt: TGCGCCAGCAGCCAAGATCGAGCGGGGTCCCTCTACGAGCAGTACTTC
CDR3aa: CASSQDRAGSLYEQYF

v_gene: TRBV6-1
d_gene: .
abundance: once
j_gene: TRBJ2-1
CDR3nt: TGTGCCAGCAGTGAAAAAACCAGCGTTCCCTACAATGAGCAGTTCTTC
CDR3aa: CASSEKTSVPYNEQFF

v_gene: TRBV4-2
d_gene: TRBD2
abundance: once
j_gene: TRBJ2-7
CDR3nt: TGTGCCAGCAGCCAAGTCTTAGCGGGCTCCTACGAGCAGTACTTC
CDR3aa: CASSQVLAGSYEQYF

v_gene: TRBV6-5
d_gene: .
abundance: .
j_gene: TRBJ1-2
CDR3nt: TGTGCCAGCAGTTACTCTCCTGTTTTTAATGGCTACACCTTC
CDR3aa: CASSYSPVFNGYTF

v_gene: TRBV5-8
d_gene: TRBD2
abundance: .
j_gene: TRBJ2-2
CDR3nt: TGTGCCAGCAGCTACCGGGAGGACGGGGAGCTGTTTTTT
CDR3aa: CASSYREDGELFF

v_gene: TRBV5-6
d_gene: .
abundance: .
j_gene: TRBJ1-2
CDR3nt: TGTGCCAGCAGCTTGGCCGAGACCCCCCCGGGTGGCTACACCTTC
CDR3aa: CASSLAETPPGGYTF

v_gene: TRBV9
d_gene: .
abundance: once
j_gene: TRBJ2-3
CDR3nt: TGTGCCAGCAGCCTAGGAGGTGGAGGGAAAATCACAGATACGCAGTATTTT
CDR3aa: CASSLGGGGKITDTQYF

v_gene: TRBV27
d_gene: .
abundance: .
j_gene: TRBJ2-3
CDR3nt: TGTGCCAGCAGTTTATATCAGGGTGGCACAGATACGCAGTATTTT
CDR3aa: CASSLYQGGTDTQYF

v_gene: TRBV6-5
d_gene: .
abundance: .
j_gene: TRBJ1-1
CDR3nt: TGTGCCAGCAGTTACGCCTACAGGGAGGGAGCTGGAGCTTTCTTT
CDR3aa: CASSYAYREGAGAFF

v_gene: TRBV29-1
d_gene: .
abundance: .
j_gene: TRBJ1-1
CDR3nt: TGCAGCGTTTTAAGGGGGGGAAACACTGAAGCTTTCTTT
CDR3aa: CSVLRGGNTEAFF

v_gene: TRBV18
d_gene: .
abundance: .
j_gene: TRBJ1-1
CDR3nt: TGTGCCAGCTCACCGTTCGAACAGGAGAACACTGAAGCTTTCTTT
CDR3aa: CASSPFEQENTEAFF

v_gene: TRBV5-1
d_gene: .
abundance: .
j_gene: TRBJ2-1
CDR3nt: TGCGCCAGCTTTGGGGGGGCGGACAATGAGCAGTTCTTC
CDR3aa: CASFGGADNEQFF

v_gene: TRBV11-2
d_gene: TRBD1
abundance: .
j_gene: TRBJ2-3
CDR3nt: TGTGCCAGCAGCCCCGGACAGGCGGATACGCAGTATTTT
CDR3aa: CASSPGQADTQYF

v_gene: TRBV25-1
d_gene: .
abundance: .
j_gene: TRBJ2-2
CDR3nt: TGTGCCAGCAGTGTGATCAATTTAGGGGGATCCGGGGAGCTGTTTTTT
CDR3aa: CASSVINLGGSGELFF

v_gene: TRBV6-5
d_gene: TRBD2
abundance: .
j_gene: TRBJ2-5
CDR3nt: TGTGCCAGCAGACGTGGGACTAGCGGGAGAGAGACCCAGTACTTC
CDR3aa: CASRRGTSGRETQYF

v_gene: TRBV15
d_gene: .
abundance: once
j_gene: TRBJ2-1
CDR3nt: TGTGCCACCAGCAGAGTCGATTTCGGAGGCAATGAGCAGTTCTTC
CDR3aa: CATSRVDFGGNEQFF

v_gene: TRBV4-3
d_gene: TRBD2
abundance: .
j_gene: TRBJ2-1
CDR3nt: TGCGCCAGCAGCCAAGATCCCAGCGGGAGGGCCGGGAATGAGCAGTTCTTC
CDR3aa: CASSQDPSGRAGNEQFF

v_gene: TRBV30
d_gene: TRBD2
abundance: .
j_gene: TRBJ2-7
CDR3nt: TGTGCCTGGAGTGCCTTAGCGGGAGGTCTCGAGCAGTACTTC
CDR3aa: CAWSALAGGLEQYF

v_gene: TRBV6-6
d_gene: .
abundance: .
j_gene: TRBJ1-2
CDR3nt: TGTGCCAGCAGTGCCCAGGGTGGCACCTTC
CDR3aa: CASSAQGGTF

v_gene: TRBV6-1
d_gene: .
abundance: .
j_gene: TRBJ2-3
CDR3nt: TGTGCCAGCAGTGACGGCATGGGTGAAGGCGGAGACACAGATACGCAGTATTTT
CDR3aa: CASSDGMGEGGDTDTQYF

v_gene: TRBV6-1
d_gene: TRBD1
abundance: .
j_gene: TRBJ1-2
CDR3nt: TGTGCCAGCAGTGAAGCGGACAGGGATGGCTACACCTTC
CDR3aa: CASSEADRDGYTF